The rows below give T cell receptor beta chains drawn from one sample of a study of T cell responses to AZD1222 COVID-19 vaccine. The table came from immunoSEQ multiplex PCR; TCRdb's copy has only in-frame clones and leaves some out. The sample includes more than 110,000 clones, about nine tenths seen only once; the top ten take 3.4%. The sequences come from peripheral blood, collected on day 0 of AZD1222 vaccination. The receptors derive from an adult in good health. Both conserved end residues are part of each CDR3. Fields, in order: V gene, D gene, J gene, clone size, CDR3 DNA, CDR3 protein. D genes are given only for firm matches. A clone size is listed for some rows: how often the clone was seen (once, few, many), or a class if it is expanded.

v_call: TRBV7-2
d_call: TRBD1
j_call: TRBJ2-1
clone_size: NA
cdr3_nt: TGTGCCAGCAGCTTTGGACAGGGCGGAGTTGTCTACAATGAGCAGTTCTTC
cdr3_aa: CASSFGQGGVVYNEQFF

v_call: TRBV7-9
d_call: NA
j_call: TRBJ1-1
clone_size: NA
cdr3_nt: TGTGCCAGCAGCCCCGACGGCACCGCGACCTGGGGAGCTTTCTTT
cdr3_aa: CASSPDGTATWGAFF

v_call: TRBV28
d_call: NA
j_call: TRBJ2-7
clone_size: NA
cdr3_nt: TGTGCCAGCAGCTCCGGGACGCACTACGAGCAGTACTTC
cdr3_aa: CASSSGTHYEQYF

v_call: TRBV5-8
d_call: NA
j_call: TRBJ1-5
clone_size: NA
cdr3_nt: TGTGCCAGCAGCTTGGACACTGGTAGCAATCAGCCCCAGCATTTT
cdr3_aa: CASSLDTGSNQPQHF

v_call: TRBV3-1/TRBV3-2
d_call: NA
j_call: TRBJ2-7
clone_size: NA
cdr3_nt: TGTGCCAGCAGCCAAAGTTGGAACAGGGGAGGCGACGAGCAGTACTTC
cdr3_aa: CASSQSWNRGGDEQYF

v_call: TRBV15
d_call: NA
j_call: TRBJ1-1
clone_size: few
cdr3_nt: TGTGCCACCAGCAGAGCTCGGGAGGAAGCTTTCTTT
cdr3_aa: CATSRAREEAFF

v_call: TRBV6-5
d_call: TRBD1
j_call: TRBJ1-1
clone_size: NA
cdr3_nt: TGTGCCAGCAGGGACAGGTCGCACACTGAAGCTTTCTTT
cdr3_aa: CASRDRSHTEAFF

v_call: TRBV6-1
d_call: TRBD1
j_call: TRBJ1-5
clone_size: NA
cdr3_nt: TGTGCCAGCAGTGAAGGGACAGGGTACAATCAGCCCCAGCATTTT
cdr3_aa: CASSEGTGYNQPQHF

v_call: TRBV4-3
d_call: TRBD2
j_call: TRBJ2-4
clone_size: once
cdr3_nt: TGCGCCAGCAGCCAAGGGGCCGAGGGACTAGTTGGAAACATTCAGTACTTC
cdr3_aa: CASSQGAEGLVGNIQYF

v_call: TRBV3-1/TRBV3-2
d_call: TRBD1
j_call: TRBJ2-2
clone_size: NA
cdr3_nt: TGTGCCAGCAGCCGAAAAAGGGACTGGGACAGGGGTCTCACCGGGGAGCTGTTTTTT
cdr3_aa: CASSRKRDWDRGLTGELFF

v_call: TRBV25-1
d_call: NA
j_call: TRBJ2-7
clone_size: NA
cdr3_nt: TGTGCCAGCAGTGAAGGCTACGAGCAGTACTTC
cdr3_aa: CASSEGYEQYF

v_call: TRBV3-1/TRBV3-2
d_call: NA
j_call: TRBJ2-7
clone_size: few
cdr3_nt: TGTGCCAGCAGCCAAGGAAGGGACGGCTCCTACGAGCAGTACTTC
cdr3_aa: CASSQGRDGSYEQYF

v_call: TRBV7-9
d_call: NA
j_call: TRBJ2-4
clone_size: NA
cdr3_nt: TGTGCCAGCAGCCTCCTTCCTCCTCAAAACATTCAGTACTTC
cdr3_aa: CASSLLPPQNIQYF

v_call: TRBV30
d_call: TRBD1
j_call: TRBJ2-2
clone_size: NA
cdr3_nt: TGTGCCTGGAGCACAGGGGGCTTCTACACCGGGGAGCTGTTTTTT
cdr3_aa: CAWSTGGFYTGELFF

v_call: TRBV20-1
d_call: NA
j_call: TRBJ2-3
clone_size: NA
cdr3_nt: TGCAGTGCTAGTATCAGGGGGGATGGCACAGATACGCAGTATTTT
cdr3_aa: CSASIRGDGTDTQYF

v_call: TRBV5-6
d_call: TRBD2
j_call: TRBJ2-1
clone_size: NA
cdr3_nt: TGTGCCAGCAGCCCCGAGATCAAGCGGGAGGGATACAATGAGCAGTTCTTC
cdr3_aa: CASSPEIKREGYNEQFF

v_call: TRBV12-5
d_call: TRBD1
j_call: TRBJ1-4
clone_size: few
cdr3_nt: TGTGCTAGTGGTTCCCCCGAGGAGGGGGCAGAAGAAAAACTGTTTTTT
cdr3_aa: CASGSPEEGAEEKLFF

v_call: TRBV12-3/TRBV12-4
d_call: TRBD2
j_call: TRBJ2-1
clone_size: NA
cdr3_nt: TGTGCCAGCAACCTAGCGGGAGTGGATGAGCAGTTCTTC
cdr3_aa: CASNLAGVDEQFF

v_call: TRBV19
d_call: NA
j_call: TRBJ1-1
clone_size: NA
cdr3_nt: TGTGCCAGTACCGATGTGGGGGGGACTGAAGCTTTCTTT
cdr3_aa: CASTDVGGTEAFF

v_call: TRBV7-8
d_call: TRBD1
j_call: TRBJ2-7
clone_size: NA
cdr3_nt: TGTGCCAGCAGCAGCGGACAGGTTTTTTACGAGCAGTACTTC
cdr3_aa: CASSSGQVFYEQYF

v_call: TRBV5-5
d_call: NA
j_call: TRBJ1-5
clone_size: NA
cdr3_nt: TGTGCCAGCAGCTTGGCAGGGGCGAGCAATCAGCCCCAGCATTTT
cdr3_aa: CASSLAGASNQPQHF

v_call: TRBV6-5
d_call: NA
j_call: TRBJ1-1
clone_size: NA
cdr3_nt: TGTGCCAGCAGTTACACGAGCCGCGGCATGAACACTGAAGCTTTCTTT
cdr3_aa: CASSYTSRGMNTEAFF

v_call: TRBV27
d_call: NA
j_call: TRBJ1-1
clone_size: NA
cdr3_nt: TGTGCCAGCAGTTCCCCGTTAGGGGTGGAAGCTTTCTTT
cdr3_aa: CASSSPLGVEAFF

v_call: TRBV18
d_call: NA
j_call: TRBJ2-1
clone_size: NA
cdr3_nt: TGTGCCAGCTCACTAGGACAGAATGGCTACAATGAGCAGTTCTTC
cdr3_aa: CASSLGQNGYNEQFF

v_call: TRBV7-2
d_call: TRBD1
j_call: TRBJ2-1
clone_size: NA
cdr3_nt: TGTGCCAGCCATACAGGGGGCCCTGCCTACAATGAGCAGTTCTTC
cdr3_aa: CASHTGGPAYNEQFF

v_call: TRBV4-1
d_call: TRBD2
j_call: TRBJ2-3
clone_size: NA
cdr3_nt: TGCGCCAGCAGCCAGGAACTAGCGGGAGTGACAGATACGCAGTATTTT
cdr3_aa: CASSQELAGVTDTQYF

v_call: TRBV10-3
d_call: NA
j_call: TRBJ2-6
clone_size: once
cdr3_nt: TGTGCCATCAGGAGACAGTCCTCTGGGGCCAACGTCCTGACTTTC
cdr3_aa: CAIRRQSSGANVLTF

v_call: TRBV2
d_call: TRBD1
j_call: TRBJ1-4
clone_size: NA
cdr3_nt: TGTGCCAGCAGACTCGACAGGGCAGCTAATGAAAAACTGTTTTTT
cdr3_aa: CASRLDRAANEKLFF

v_call: TRBV7-9
d_call: NA
j_call: TRBJ1-1
clone_size: NA
cdr3_nt: TGTGCCAGCAGCTTACTGGGGGCGCGGACTGAAGCTTTCTTT
cdr3_aa: CASSLLGARTEAFF